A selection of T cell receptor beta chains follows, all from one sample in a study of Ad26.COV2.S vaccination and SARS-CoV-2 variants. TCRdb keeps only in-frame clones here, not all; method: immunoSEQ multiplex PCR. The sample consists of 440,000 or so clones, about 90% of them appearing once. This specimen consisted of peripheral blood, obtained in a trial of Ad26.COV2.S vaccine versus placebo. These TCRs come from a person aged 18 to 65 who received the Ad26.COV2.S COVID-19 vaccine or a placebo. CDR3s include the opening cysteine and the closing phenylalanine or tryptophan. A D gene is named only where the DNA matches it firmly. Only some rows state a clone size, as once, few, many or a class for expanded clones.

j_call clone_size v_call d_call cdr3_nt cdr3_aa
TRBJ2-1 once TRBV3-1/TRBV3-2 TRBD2 TGTGCCAGCAGCCATTCTGGGACTAGCGGAAGACATGAGCAGTTCTTC CASSHSGTSGRHEQFF
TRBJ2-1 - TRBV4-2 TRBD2 TGTGCCAGCAGCCAAGAACTAGCGGGAGTGGGGAATGAGCAGTTCTTC CASSQELAGVGNEQFF
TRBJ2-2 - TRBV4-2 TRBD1 TGTGCCAGCAGCCCAGGACAGGGGGTCGCGAACACCGGGGAGCTGTTTTTT CASSPGQGVANTGELFF
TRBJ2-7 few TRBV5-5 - TGTGCCAGCAGCTTTGGAGGAGGTGCTTACGAGCAGTACTTC CASSFGGGAYEQYF
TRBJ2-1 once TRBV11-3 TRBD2 TGTGCCAGCAGCCAGACGACTAGCGGGAGGTCCCCCAATGAGCAGTTCTTC CASSQTTSGRSPNEQFF
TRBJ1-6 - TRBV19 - TGTGCCAGCGGGGGTGGCGGTGGAAAGGCTTCACCCCTCCACTTT CASGGGGGKASPLHF
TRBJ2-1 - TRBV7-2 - TGTGCCAGCAGCTTAGCTACTTGGGGTAATGAGCAGTTCTTC CASSLATWGNEQFF
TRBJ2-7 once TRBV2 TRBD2 TGTGCCAGCAGTGAATGGGCGGGGGCCTACGAGCAGTACTTC CASSEWAGAYEQYF
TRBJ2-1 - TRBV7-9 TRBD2 TGTGCCAGCAGCTTAAAGTTGGGGACTAACAATGAGCAGTTCTTC CASSLKLGTNNEQFF
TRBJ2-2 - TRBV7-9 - TGTGCCAGCAGCTTAGGCAGCTTCGGGGAGCTGTTTTTT CASSLGSFGELFF
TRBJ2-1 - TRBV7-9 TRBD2 TGTGCCAGCAGCTTAGCTTCGGGACTAGCGGGAGGAAGGGAGCAGTTCTTC CASSLASGLAGGREQFF
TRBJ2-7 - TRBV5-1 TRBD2 TGCGCCAGCAGCTTGAATCTAGCGGGCTACGAGCAGTACTTC CASSLNLAGYEQYF
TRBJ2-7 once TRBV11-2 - TGTGCCAGCAGCTTAGAGGGGCACGAGCAGTACTTC CASSLEGHEQYF
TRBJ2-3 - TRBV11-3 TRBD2 TGTGCCAGCAGCTTAGTTAGCGGGAGCGATACGCAGTATTTT CASSLVSGSDTQYF
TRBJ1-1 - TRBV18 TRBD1 TGTGCCAGCTCACCACGACAGGGTGACACTGAAGCTTTCTTT CASSPRQGDTEAFF
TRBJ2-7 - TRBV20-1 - TGCAGTGCTAGTTCTAACGAGCAGTACTTC CSASSNEQYF
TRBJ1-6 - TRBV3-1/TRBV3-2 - TGTGCCAGCAGCCAGGGGCCCTATAATTCACCCCTCCACTTT CASSQGPYNSPLHF
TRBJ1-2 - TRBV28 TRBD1 TGTGCCAGCAGTTCCGGGACAGGACTTTCTAACTATGGCTACACCTTC CASSSGTGLSNYGYTF
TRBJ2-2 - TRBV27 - TGTGCCAGCAGTTTAAACGGGGGGCCCGGGGAGCTGTTTTTT CASSLNGGPGELFF
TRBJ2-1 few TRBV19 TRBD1 TGTGCCAGTAAGGAGACAGGGGGGAATGAGCAGTTCTTC CASKETGGNEQFF
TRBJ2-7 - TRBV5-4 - TGTGCCAGCAGCTATTCACACTACGAGCAGTACTTC CASSYSHYEQYF
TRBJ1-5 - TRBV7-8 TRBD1 TGTGCCAGCAGCTCATCATACGGAGACAGGGATAGCAATCAGCCCCAGCATTTT CASSSSYGDRDSNQPQHF
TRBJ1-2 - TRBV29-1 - TGCAGCGTTGTAGCAGTCTCTAACTATGGCTACACCTTC CSVVAVSNYGYTF
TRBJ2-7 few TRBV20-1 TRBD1 TGCAGTGCCAGTCCCCGGGACAGGGGCGCCTACGAGCAGTACTTC CSASPRDRGAYEQYF
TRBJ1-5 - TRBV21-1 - TGTGCCAGCAGCAAAGGACGGCTTAGCAATCAGCCCCAGCATTTT CASSKGRLSNQPQHF
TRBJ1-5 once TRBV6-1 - TGTGCCAGCAGTGTTAAGCGAGAGCGATATAGCAATCAGCCCCAGCATTTT CASSVKRERYSNQPQHF
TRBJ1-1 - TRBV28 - TGTGCCAGCAGTCCCCCTGTCCGCCGCGACACTGAAGCTTTCTTT CASSPPVRRDTEAFF
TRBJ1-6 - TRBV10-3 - TGTGCCATCAGTTCCCGAGGAGATAATAATTCACCCCTCCACTTT CAISSRGDNNSPLHF
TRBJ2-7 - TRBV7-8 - TGTGCCAGCAGCTTACTGGGGGGAGGACCCCCGGGGGAGCAGTACTTC CASSLLGGGPPGEQYF